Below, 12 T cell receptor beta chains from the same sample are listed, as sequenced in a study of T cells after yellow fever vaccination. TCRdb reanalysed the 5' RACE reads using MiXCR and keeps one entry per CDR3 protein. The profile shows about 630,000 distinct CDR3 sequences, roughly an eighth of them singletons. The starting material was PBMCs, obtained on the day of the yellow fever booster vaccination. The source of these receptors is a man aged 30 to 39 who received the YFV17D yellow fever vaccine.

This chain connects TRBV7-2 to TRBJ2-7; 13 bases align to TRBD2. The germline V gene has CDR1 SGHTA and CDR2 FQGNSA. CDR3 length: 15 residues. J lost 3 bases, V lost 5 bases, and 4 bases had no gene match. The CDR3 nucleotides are TGTGCCAGCAGCGCCGGGACTAGCGGGGTCTACGAGCAGTACTTC. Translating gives CASSAGTSGVYEQYF.

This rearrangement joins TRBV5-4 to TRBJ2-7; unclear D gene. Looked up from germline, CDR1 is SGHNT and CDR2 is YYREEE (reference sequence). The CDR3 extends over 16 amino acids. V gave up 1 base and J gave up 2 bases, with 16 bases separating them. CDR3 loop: CASSLNPIYRPYEQYF. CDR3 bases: TGTGCCAGCAGCTTGAATCCCATTTACCGTCCCTACGAGCAGTACTTC.

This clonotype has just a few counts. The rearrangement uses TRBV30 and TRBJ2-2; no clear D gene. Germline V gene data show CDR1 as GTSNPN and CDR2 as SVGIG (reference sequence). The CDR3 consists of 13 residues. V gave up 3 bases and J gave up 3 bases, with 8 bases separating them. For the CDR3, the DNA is TGTGCCTGGAGGCCACACGACACCGGGGAGCTGTTTTTT. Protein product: CAWRPHDTGELFF.

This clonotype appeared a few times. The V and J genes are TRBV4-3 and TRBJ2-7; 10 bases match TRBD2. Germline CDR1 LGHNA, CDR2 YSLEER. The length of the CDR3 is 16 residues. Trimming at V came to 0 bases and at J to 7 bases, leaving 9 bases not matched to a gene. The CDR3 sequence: CASSQDRLAGTGEQYF. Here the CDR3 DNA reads TGCGCCAGCAGCCAAGACAGACTAGCGGGCACGGGGGAGCAGTACTTC.

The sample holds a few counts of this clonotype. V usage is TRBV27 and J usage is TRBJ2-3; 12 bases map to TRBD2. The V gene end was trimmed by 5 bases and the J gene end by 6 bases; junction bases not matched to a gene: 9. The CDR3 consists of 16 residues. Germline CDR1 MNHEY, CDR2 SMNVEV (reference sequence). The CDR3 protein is CASSTPLAGGWDTQYF. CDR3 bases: TGTGCCAGCAGTACACCCCTAGCGGGAGGGTGGGATACGCAGTATTTT.

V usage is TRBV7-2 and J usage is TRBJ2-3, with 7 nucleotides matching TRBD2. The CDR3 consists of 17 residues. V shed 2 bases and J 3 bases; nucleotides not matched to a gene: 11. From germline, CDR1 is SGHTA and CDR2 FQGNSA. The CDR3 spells CASSLSGGSGWTDTQYF. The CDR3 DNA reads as TGTGCCAGCAGCTTATCGGGGGGATCTGGTTGGACAGATACGCAGTATTTT.

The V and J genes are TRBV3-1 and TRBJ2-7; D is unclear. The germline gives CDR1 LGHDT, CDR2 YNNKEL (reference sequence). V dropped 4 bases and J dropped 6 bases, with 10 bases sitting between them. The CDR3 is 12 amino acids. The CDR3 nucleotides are TGTGCCAGCAGCCCCAAGGGCTCCGAGCAGTACTTC. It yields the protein CASSPKGSEQYF.

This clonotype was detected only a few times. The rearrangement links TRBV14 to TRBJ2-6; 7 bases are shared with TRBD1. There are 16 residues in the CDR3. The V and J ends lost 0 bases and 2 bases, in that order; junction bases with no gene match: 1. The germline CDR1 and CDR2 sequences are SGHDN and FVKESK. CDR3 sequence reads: CASSQDQGAGANVLTF. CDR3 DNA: TGTGCCAGCAGCCAAGATCAGGGGGCTGGGGCCAACGTCCTGACTTTC.

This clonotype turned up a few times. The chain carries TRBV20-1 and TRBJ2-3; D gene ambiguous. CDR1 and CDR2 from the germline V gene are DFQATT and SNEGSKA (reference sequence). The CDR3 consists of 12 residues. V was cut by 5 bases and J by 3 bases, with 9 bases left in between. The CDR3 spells CSADPRTDTQYF. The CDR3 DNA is TGCAGTGCTGACCCCCGAACAGATACGCAGTATTTT.

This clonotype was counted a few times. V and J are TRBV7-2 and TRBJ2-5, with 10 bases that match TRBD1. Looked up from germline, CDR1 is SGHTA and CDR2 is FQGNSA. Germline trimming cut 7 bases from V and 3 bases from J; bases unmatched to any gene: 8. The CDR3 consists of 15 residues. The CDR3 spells CASKRDRGFEETQYF. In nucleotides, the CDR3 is TGTGCCAGCAAACGGGACAGGGGCTTTGAAGAGACCCAGTACTTC.

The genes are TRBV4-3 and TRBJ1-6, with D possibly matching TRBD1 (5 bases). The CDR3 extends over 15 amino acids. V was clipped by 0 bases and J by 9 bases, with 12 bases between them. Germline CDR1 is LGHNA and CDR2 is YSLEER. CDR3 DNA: TGCGCCAGCAGCCAAGACGCCAGGGCGGTTTCACCCCTCCACTTT. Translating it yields CASSQDARAVSPLHF.

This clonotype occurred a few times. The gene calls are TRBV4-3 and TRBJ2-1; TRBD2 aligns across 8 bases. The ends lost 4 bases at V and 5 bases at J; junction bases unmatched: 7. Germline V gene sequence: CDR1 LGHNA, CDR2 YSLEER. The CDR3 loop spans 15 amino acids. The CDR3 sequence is CASSLTGTRHNEQFF. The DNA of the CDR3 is TGCGCCAGCAGCCTTACCGGGACTAGGCACAATGAGCAGTTCTTC.